This T cell receptor (beta chain) was identified during a study of CD8+ T cells in alopecia areata. J gave up 13 bases and V 2 bases, and 4 bases lay outside the gene matches. Germline-derived CDR1 and CDR2 are GTSNPN and SVGIG (reference sequence). The length of the CDR3 is 12 residues. This clone was counted between two and nine times. Extraction and reverse transcription of RNA yielded cDNA as the sequencing template. Some clones are missing from TCRdb's copy, which holds only in-frame ones; the method was immunoSEQ multiplex PCR. The profile covers roughly 200,000 clones, with 30% to 40% appearing a single time and 0.48% taken by the ten largest. Treatment noted: oral pan-JAK inhibitor, 5-10 mg twice daily. PBMCs provided sorted CD4+ and CD8+ T cells.

The chain couples TRBV30 to TRBJ2-1, with 11 bases that match TRBD2. The receptor's source is a human donor with alopecia areata. Source: CD4+ T cells sorted from blood, taken between weeks 30 and 35, from a patient treated with tofacitinib. CDR3 region: CAWSTLAGVQFF. In DNA, the CDR3 is TGTGCCTGGAGTACACTAGCGGGGGTACAGTTCTTC.